Listed below are T cell receptor beta chains from one sample, sequenced in a study of T-cell reconstitution after alpha-beta-depleted transplantation in children. Via MiXCR, TCRdb re-called the PCR reads, giving one row per CDR3 protein. This sample has tens of thousands of distinct CDR3 sequences, with 5% to 6.5% found just once. The starting material was PBMCs, mostly from graft donor cells, obtained 60 days after TCRalphabeta/CD19-depleted stem cell transplant. Receptor source: a female patient aged 2 to 10 who had a stem cell transplant for aplastic anemia, so the T cells may come from the graft donor. Both conserved end residues are part of each CDR3. The order of the fields is D gene, V gene, clone size, J gene, CDR3 protein, CDR3 DNA. D genes are given only for firm matches. Only part of the rows carry a size: once, few, many, or a class if the clone is expanded.

-	TRBV7-9	many	TRBJ2-7	CASSGGGGSYEQYF	TGTGCCAGCAGCGGGGGCGGCGGGAGCTACGAGCAGTACTTC
-	TRBV20-1	many	TRBJ1-1	CSATLGTANTEAFF	TGCAGTGCTACCCTCGGGACCGCTAACACTGAAGCTTTCTTT
-	TRBV7-9	many	TRBJ2-5	CAGQGFGGQETQYF	TGTGCCGGTCAGGGGTTCGGGGGCCAAGAGACCCAGTACTTC
-	TRBV2	many	TRBJ2-5	CASSVGVQETQYF	TGTGCCAGCAGTGTCGGAGTCCAAGAGACCCAGTACTTC
-	TRBV2	many	TRBJ2-5	CASSEGPLETQYF	TGTGCCAGCAGTGAAGGCCCCTTAGAGACCCAGTACTTC
TRBD1	TRBV20-1	many	TRBJ1-5	CSATSQGAGNQPQHF	TGCAGTGCTACTTCTCAGGGGGCAGGCAATCAGCCCCAGCATTTT
TRBD1	TRBV7-2	-	TRBJ1-1	CASSPQTGLNTEAFF	TGTGCCAGCAGCCCACAGACAGGGTTGAACACTGAAGCTTTCTTT
TRBD1	TRBV9	-	TRBJ2-5	CASSRLQGAGETQYF	TGTGCCAGCAGCAGACTGCAGGGGGCCGGGGAGACCCAGTACTTC
-	TRBV3-1	many	TRBJ2-4	CASSLTGGAKNIQYF	TGTGCCAGCAGCCTAACTGGGGGAGCCAAAAACATTCAGTACTTC
TRBD2	TRBV28	-	TRBJ2-5	CASSFSSGGQGTQYF	TGTGCCAGCAGTTTCTCTTCGGGGGGGCAAGGGACCCAGTACTTC
TRBD2	TRBV20-1	many	TRBJ2-7	CSARATSGSASSYEQYF	TGCAGTGCTAGAGCGACTAGCGGGAGCGCGAGCTCCTACGAGCAGTACTTC
TRBD2	TRBV5-8	many	TRBJ2-1	CASSSGLAHYNEQFF	TGTGCCAGCAGCTCGGGACTAGCCCACTACAATGAGCAGTTCTTC
-	TRBV7-9	many	TRBJ1-1	CASSLELNTEAFF	TGTGCCAGCAGCTTAGAGTTAAACACTGAAGCTTTCTTT
-	TRBV28	many	TRBJ1-2	CAKQAPYGYTF	TGTGCCAAACAGGCCCCCTATGGCTACACCTTC
-	TRBV14	-	TRBJ2-1	CASSQGWKYNEQFF	TGTGCCAGCAGCCAAGGCTGGAAATACAATGAGCAGTTCTTC
-	TRBV6-4	many	TRBJ2-1	CASSDVHGGQFF	TGTGCCAGCAGTGACGTCCACGGCGGGCAGTTCTTC
-	TRBV18	many	TRBJ2-5	CASSPGRHQETQYF	TGTGCCAGCTCACCGGGGAGGCACCAAGAGACCCAGTACTTC
-	TRBV12-3/TRBV12-4	many	TRBJ2-7	CASSLGWGLGYEQYF	TGTGCCAGCAGTTTAGGTTGGGGCTTAGGGTACGAGCAGTACTTC
-	TRBV10-2	few	TRBJ1-4	CASRALGEKLFF	TGCGCCAGCAGGGCTCTAGGTGAAAAACTGTTTTTT
TRBD2	TRBV11-2	many	TRBJ2-2	CASSPPGAGTGELFF	TGTGCCAGCAGCCCCCCGGGAGCGGGAACCGGGGAGCTGTTTTTT
-	TRBV5-1	many	TRBJ2-3	CASSPLGWGPTDTQYF	TGCGCCAGCAGCCCCCTGGGGTGGGGACCCACAGATACGCAGTATTTT
-	TRBV25-1	many	TRBJ2-7	CASSPPGSSYEQYF	TGTGCCAGCAGTCCGCCAGGGAGCTCCTACGAGCAGTACTTC
-	TRBV24-1	many	TRBJ1-6	CATSDGTSYNSPLHF	TGTGCCACCAGTGATGGGACCTCCTATAATTCACCCCTCCACTTT
TRBD1	TRBV12-3/TRBV12-4	many	TRBJ2-7	CASSLRQGSSYEQYF	TGTGCCAGCAGTTTAAGACAGGGTAGCTCCTACGAGCAGTACTTC
TRBD2	TRBV20-1	many	TRBJ2-1	CSARGLAGGSLSSYNEQFF	TGCAGTGCTAGAGGGCTAGCGGGGGGTTCCCTCAGCTCCTACAATGAGCAGTTCTTC
TRBD2	TRBV29-1	many	TRBJ2-5	CSVSGGSGSGPETQYF	TGCAGCGTTTCGGGGGGTAGCGGGAGCGGTCCAGAGACCCAGTACTTC
-	TRBV12-3/TRBV12-4	many	TRBJ2-1	CASSPPLTRGTYNEQFF	TGTGCCAGCAGCCCGCCCCTGACTAGAGGTACCTACAATGAGCAGTTCTTC
TRBD1	TRBV12-3/TRBV12-4	many	TRBJ2-7	CASSLGDRGNLYEQYF	TGTGCCAGCAGTTTAGGGGACAGGGGGAACCTCTACGAGCAGTACTTC
-	TRBV3-2	many	TRBJ1-6	CASSQSTNNSPLHF	TGTGCCAGCAGCCAATCGACGAATAATTCACCCCTCCACTTT